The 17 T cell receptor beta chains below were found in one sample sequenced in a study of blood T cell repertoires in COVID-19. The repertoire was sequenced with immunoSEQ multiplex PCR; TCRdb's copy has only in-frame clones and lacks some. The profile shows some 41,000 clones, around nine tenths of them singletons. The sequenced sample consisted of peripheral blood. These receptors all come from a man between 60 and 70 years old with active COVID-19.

The CDR3 sequence: CASSPDRAGGPQHF. DNA for the CDR3: TGTGCCAGCTCTCCGGACAGGGCGGGCGGTCCCCAGCATTTT. The genes are TRBV18 and TRBJ1-5, with TRBD1 matching over 8 bases. Germline CDR1 reads KGHSH; CDR2 reads LQKENI. The CDR3 spans 14 residues. J was trimmed by 10 bases and V by 6 bases; bases with no gene match: 11.

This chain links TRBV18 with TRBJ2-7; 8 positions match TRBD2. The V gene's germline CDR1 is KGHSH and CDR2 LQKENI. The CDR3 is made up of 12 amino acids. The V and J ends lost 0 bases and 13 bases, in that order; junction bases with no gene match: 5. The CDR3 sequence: CASSPPSGRTYF. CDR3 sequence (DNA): TGTGCCAGCTCACCACCGAGCGGGAGAACTTACTTC. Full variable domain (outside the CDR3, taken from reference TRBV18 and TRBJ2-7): NAGVMQNPRHLVRRRGQEARLRCSPMKGHSHVYWYRQLPEEGLKFMVYLQKENIIDESGMPKERFSAEFPKEGPSILRIQQVVRGDSAAYFCASSPPSGRTYFGPGTRLTVT.

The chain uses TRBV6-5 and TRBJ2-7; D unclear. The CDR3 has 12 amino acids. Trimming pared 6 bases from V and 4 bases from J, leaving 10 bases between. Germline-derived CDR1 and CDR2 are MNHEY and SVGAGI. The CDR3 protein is CASRRPSYEQYF. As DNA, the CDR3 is TGTGCCAGCAGGCGCCCCTCTTACGAGCAGTACTTC.

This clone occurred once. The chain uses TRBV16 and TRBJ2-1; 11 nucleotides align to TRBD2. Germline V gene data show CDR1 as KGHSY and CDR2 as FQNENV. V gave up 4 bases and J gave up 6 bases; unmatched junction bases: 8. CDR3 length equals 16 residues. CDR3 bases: TGTGCCAGCAGCCGCTTCGGACTAGCGGGCGGCAATGAGCAGTTCTTC. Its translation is CASSRFGLAGGNEQFF. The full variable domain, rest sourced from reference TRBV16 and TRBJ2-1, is GEEVAQTPKHLVRGEGQKAKLYCAPIKGHSYVFWYQQVLKNEFKFLISFQNENVFDETGMPKERFSAKCLPNSPCSLEIQATKLEDSAVYFCASSRFGLAGGNEQFFGPGTRLTVL.

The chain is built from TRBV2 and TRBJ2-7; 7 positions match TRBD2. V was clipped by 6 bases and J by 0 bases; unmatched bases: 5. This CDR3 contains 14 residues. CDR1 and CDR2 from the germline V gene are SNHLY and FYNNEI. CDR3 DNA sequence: TGTGCCAGCAGAGGGACTACTTACTCCTACGAGCAGTACTTC. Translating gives CASRGTTYSYEQYF.

CDR3 sequence reads: CASSSGGHSSYNEQFF. In DNA form, the CDR3 reads TGTGCCAGCAGCTCCGGTGGACACAGCTCCTACAATGAGCAGTTCTTC. The J gene is TRBJ2-1, the V gene TRBV7-3, with a weak D call TRBD1 (5 bases). This CDR3 has 16 amino acids. The germline V gene encodes CDR1 SGHTA and CDR2 FQGTGA. V lost 4 bases to trimming and J lost 0 bases, with 13 bases between them.

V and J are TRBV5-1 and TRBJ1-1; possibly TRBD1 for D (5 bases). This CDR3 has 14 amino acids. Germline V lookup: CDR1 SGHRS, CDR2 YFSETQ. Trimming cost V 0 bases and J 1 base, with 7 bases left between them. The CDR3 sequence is CASSLAGGNTEAFF. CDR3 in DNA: TGCGCCAGCAGCTTGGCCGGGGGGAACACTGAAGCTTTCTTT. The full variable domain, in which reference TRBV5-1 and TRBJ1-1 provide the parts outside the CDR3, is KAGVTQTPRYLIKTRGQQVTLSCSPISGHRSVSWYQQTPGQGLQFLFEYFSETQRNKGNFPGRFSGRQFSNSRSEMNVSTLELGDSALYLCASSLAGGNTEAFFGQGTRLTVV.

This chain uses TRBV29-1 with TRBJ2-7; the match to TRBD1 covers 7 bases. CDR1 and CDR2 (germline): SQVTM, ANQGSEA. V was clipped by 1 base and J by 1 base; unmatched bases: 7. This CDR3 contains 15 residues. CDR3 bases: TGCAGCGTTGAAGCGGTAGGGACAGAATCCTACGAGCAGTACTTC. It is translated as CSVEAVGTESYEQYF.

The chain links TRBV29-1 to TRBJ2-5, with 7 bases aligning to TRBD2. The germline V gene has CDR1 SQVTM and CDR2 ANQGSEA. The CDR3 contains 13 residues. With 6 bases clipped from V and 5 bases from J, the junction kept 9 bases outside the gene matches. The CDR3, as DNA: TGCAGCGTCAAAAGCGGGATAGAGGAGACCCAGTACTTC. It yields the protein CSVKSGIEETQYF.

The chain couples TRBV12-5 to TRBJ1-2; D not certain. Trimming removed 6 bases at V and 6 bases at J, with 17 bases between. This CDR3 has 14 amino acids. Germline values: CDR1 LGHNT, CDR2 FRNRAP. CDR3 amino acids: CASGAGSKLNGYTF. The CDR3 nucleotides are TGTGCTAGTGGGGCAGGATCTAAACTTAATGGCTACACCTTC. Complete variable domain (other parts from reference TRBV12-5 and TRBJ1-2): DARVTQTPRHKVTEMGQEVTMRCQPILGHNTVFWYRQTMMQGLELLAYFRNRAPLDDSGMPKDRFSAEMPDATLATLKIQPSEPRDSAVYFCASGAGSKLNGYTFGSGTRLTVV.

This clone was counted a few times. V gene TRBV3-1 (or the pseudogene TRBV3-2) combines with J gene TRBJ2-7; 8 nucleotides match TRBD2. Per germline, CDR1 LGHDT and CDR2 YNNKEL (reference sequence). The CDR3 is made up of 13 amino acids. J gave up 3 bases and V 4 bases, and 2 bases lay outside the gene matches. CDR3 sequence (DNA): TGTGCCAGCAGCCCTCGGGAGGGCTACGAGCAGTACTTC. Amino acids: CASSPREGYEQYF.

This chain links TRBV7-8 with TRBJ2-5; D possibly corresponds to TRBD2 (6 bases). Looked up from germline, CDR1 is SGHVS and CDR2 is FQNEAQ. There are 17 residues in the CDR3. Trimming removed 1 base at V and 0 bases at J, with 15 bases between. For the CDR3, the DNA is TGTGCCAGCAGCTTAGTACGCGCGGGATCGTACCAAGAGACCCAGTACTTC. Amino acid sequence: CASSLVRAGSYQETQYF. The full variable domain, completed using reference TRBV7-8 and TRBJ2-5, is GAGVSQSPRYKVAKRGQDVALRCDPISGHVSLFWYQQALGQGPEFLTYFQNEAQLDKSGLPSDRFFAERPEGSVSTLKIQRTQQEDSAVYLCASSLVRAGSYQETQYFGPGTRLLVL.

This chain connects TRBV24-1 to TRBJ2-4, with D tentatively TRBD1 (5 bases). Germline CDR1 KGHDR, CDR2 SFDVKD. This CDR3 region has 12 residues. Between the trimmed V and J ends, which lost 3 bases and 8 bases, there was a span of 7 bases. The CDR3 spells CATSDQGDIQYF. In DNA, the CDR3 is TGTGCCACCAGTGATCAGGGCGACATTCAGTACTTC.

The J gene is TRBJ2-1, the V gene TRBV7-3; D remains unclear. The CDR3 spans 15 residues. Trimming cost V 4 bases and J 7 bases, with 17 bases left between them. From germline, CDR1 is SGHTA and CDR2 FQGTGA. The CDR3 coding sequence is TGTGCCAGCAGCTCCCGTGTGGCAGGTCAAAATGAGCAGTTCTTC. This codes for CASSSRVAGQNEQFF.

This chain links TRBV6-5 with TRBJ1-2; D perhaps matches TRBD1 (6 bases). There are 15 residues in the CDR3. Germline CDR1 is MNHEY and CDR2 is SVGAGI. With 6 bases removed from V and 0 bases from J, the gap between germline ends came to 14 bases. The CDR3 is CASSRGTSANYGYTF. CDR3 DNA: TGTGCCAGCAGCCGAGGGACATCAGCTAACTATGGCTACACCTTC.

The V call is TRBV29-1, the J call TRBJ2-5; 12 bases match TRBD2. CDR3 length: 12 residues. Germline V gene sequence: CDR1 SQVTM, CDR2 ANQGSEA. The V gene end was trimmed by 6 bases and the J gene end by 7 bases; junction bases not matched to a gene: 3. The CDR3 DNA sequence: TGCAGCGTACCTAGCGGGAGGGGGACCCAGTACTTC. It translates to CSVPSGRGTQYF. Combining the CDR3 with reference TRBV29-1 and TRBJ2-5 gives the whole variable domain SAVISQKPSRDICQRGTSLTIQCQVDSQVTMMFWYRQQPGQSLTLIATANQGSEATYESGFVIDKFPISRPNLTFSTLTVSNMSPEDSSIYLCSVPSGRGTQYFGPGTRLLVL.

The CDR3 region has the DNA TGTGCCAGCAGCCGGGGGGAGATGGGCCCCGGGGAGCTGTTTTTT. Translation gives CASSRGEMGPGELFF. The chain has TRBV7-9 and TRBJ2-2, with TRBD2 matching 7 bases. Germline loops: CDR1 SEHNR, CDR2 FQNEAQ (reference sequence). There are 15 residues in the CDR3. V lost 5 bases and J lost 6; bases outside the gene matches: 9.